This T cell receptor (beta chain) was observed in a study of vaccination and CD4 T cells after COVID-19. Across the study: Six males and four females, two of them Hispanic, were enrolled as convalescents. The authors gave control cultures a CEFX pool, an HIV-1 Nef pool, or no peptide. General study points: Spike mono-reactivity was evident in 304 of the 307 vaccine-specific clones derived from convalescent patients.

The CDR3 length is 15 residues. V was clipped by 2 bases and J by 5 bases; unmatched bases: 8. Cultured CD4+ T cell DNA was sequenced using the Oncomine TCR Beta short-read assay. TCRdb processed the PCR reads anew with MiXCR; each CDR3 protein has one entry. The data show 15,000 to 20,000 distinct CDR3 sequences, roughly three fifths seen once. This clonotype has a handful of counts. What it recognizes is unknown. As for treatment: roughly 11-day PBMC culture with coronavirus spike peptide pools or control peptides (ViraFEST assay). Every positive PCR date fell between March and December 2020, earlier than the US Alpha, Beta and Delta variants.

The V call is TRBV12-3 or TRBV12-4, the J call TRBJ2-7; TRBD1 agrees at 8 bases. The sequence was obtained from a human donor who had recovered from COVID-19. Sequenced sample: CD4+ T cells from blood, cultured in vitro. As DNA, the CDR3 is TGTGCCAGCAGTTTATTCAGGGACAGGTACCACGAGCAGTACTTC. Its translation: CASSLFRDRYHEQYF.